Below, 3 T cell receptor beta chains from the same sample are listed, as sequenced in a study of tumor-infiltrating lymphocytes in primary liver carcinoma. Germline DNA was extracted alongside blood RNA, which was obtained from unsorted whole blood. With a constant-region primer, TCR beta cDNA was made from approximately 520 ng of total RNA. Three-round nested multiplex PCR performed with slightly modified ARM-PCR produced the TCR beta libraries. Researchers ran the first two PCR rounds for ten to eleven cycles each with TRBV1-TRBV30 forward primers and a C-beta reverse primer. MiXCR, run by TCRdb on the multiplex PCR reads, gives a single entry per CDR3 protein. The data contain about 330,000 distinct CDR3 sequences, approximately 64% of them seen just once; the ten biggest clones take up about 6.5%. Sequenced input: peripheral blood. The source is a man in his forties with primary liver carcinoma and hepatitis B virus infection.

This sequence joins TRBV6-5 and TRBJ2-1; perhaps TRBD2 as D (6 bases). Deletions cut 4 bases from V and 4 bases from J, with 14 bases between. The CDR3 extends over 15 amino acids. Germline CDR1 and CDR2: MNHEY and SVGAGI. The CDR3 protein is CASSSGLPCYNEQFF. CDR3 nucleotides: TGTGCCAGCAGTTCCGGACTACCCTGTTACAATGAGCAGTTCTTC.

The V call is TRBV13, the J call TRBJ1-3; D perhaps matches TRBD1 (6 bases). The CDR3 has 15 amino acids. Trimming left V 6 bases short and J 0 bases short, with 12 bases between. From germline, CDR1 is PRHDT and CDR2 FYEKMQ (reference sequence). As DNA, the CDR3 is TGTGCCAGCAGGAAACAGGGTTACTCTGGAAACACCATATATTTT. Its translation is CASRKQGYSGNTIYF.

This clonotype has a count of ten or more. V is TRBV29-1 and J is TRBJ1-1; no clear D. The CDR3 totals 12 residues. The germline CDR1 and CDR2 sequences are SQVTM and ANQGSEA. The ends were cut back, 2 bases at V and 5 bases at J, with 9 bases in the middle. Here the CDR3 DNA reads TGCAGCGTTGAAACGGATTTAACTGAAGCTTTCTTT. Translation gives CSVETDLTEAFF.